Detailed here is one T cell receptor beta chain. Its antigen remains unidentified. The data stem from a study of CD8 T cells in ankylosing spondylitis. Study-wide results and limits: What seemed typical of ankylosing spondylitis blood was a TCR beta motif built from fewer than ten highly homologous variants. Disease-linked clones were CD8+ and relatively rare in peripheral blood. According to the report, clones linked to the disease were significantly enriched in matched synovial fluid samples taken from ankylosing spondylitis patients. Both synovial fluid and blood in reactive arthritis had previously been reported to carry some motif variants.

The CDR3 is 14 residues long. Germline CDR1 reads SGHRS; CDR2 reads YFSETQ. V lost 5 bases to trimming and J lost 2 bases; unmatched junction nucleotides: 4. Researchers built TCR beta libraries using quantitative 5'-RACE with molecular barcodes. MiXCR was run by TCRdb on the 5' RACE reads, yielding one entry per CDR3 protein. This table has roughly 400,000 distinct CDR3 sequences, about a fifth appearing once. V gene TRBV5-1 combines with J gene TRBJ2-7, with 10 bases lining up with TRBD2. The sequencing input was blood, either unsorted or a sorted T cell fraction (not recorded which). The receptor was derived from a male donor with ankylosing spondylitis. CDR3 bases: TGCGCCAGCAGTCTAGCGGGAGTGGCCTACGAGCAGTACTTC. Translated, it gives CASSLAGVAYEQYF.